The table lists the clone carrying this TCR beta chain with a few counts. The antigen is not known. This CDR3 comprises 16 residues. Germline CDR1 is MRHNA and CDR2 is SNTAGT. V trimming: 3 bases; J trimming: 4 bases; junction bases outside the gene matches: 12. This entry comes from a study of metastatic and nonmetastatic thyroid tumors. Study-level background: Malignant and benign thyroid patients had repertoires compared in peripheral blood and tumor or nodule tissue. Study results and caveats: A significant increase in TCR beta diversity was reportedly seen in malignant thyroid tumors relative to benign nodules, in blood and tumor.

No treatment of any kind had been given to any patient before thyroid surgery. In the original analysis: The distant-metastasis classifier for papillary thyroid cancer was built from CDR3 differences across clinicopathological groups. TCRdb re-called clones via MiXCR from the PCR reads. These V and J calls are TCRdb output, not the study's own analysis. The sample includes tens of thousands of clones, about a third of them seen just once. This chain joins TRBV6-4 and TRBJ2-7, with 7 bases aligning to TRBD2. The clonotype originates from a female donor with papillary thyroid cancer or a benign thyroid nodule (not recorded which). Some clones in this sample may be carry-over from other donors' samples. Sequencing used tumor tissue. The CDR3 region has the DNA TGTGCCAGCAGTGAGGGGAGGGGCGAGGTTAGGTACGAGCAGTACTTC. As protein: CASSEGRGEVRYEQYF.